Presented here are 32 T cell receptor beta chains from one specimen sequenced in a study of blood T cell repertoires in COVID-19. Clones were sequenced by immunoSEQ multiplex PCR, and TCRdb holds only the in-frame ones, with some missing. The sample records 210,000 or so clones, over 75% being singletons. Material: PBMCs or T cells enriched from blood (not recorded which). The receptors originated from a man younger than 40 with acute COVID-19.

The chain links TRBV5-6 to TRBJ2-7, with 7 bases fitting TRBD2. CDR1 SGHDT and CDR2 YYEEEE come from the germline V gene. This CDR3 has 15 amino acids. Germline trimming cut 4 bases from V and 2 bases from J; bases unmatched to any gene: 9. CDR3 sequence (DNA): TGTGCCAGCAGCCTAGGTTGGGGGGGTCCCTACGAGCAGTACTTC. It yields the protein CASSLGWGGPYEQYF.

This clone was found a few times. CDR3 protein: CASRGDRARDTEAFF. In nucleotides, the CDR3 is TGCGCCAGCAGGGGGGACAGGGCCCGTGACACTGAAGCTTTCTTT. The gene calls are TRBV5-1 and TRBJ1-1, with 9 positions matching TRBD1. The germline V gene has CDR1 SGHRS and CDR2 YFSETQ. Unmatched junction bases numbered 8, after V lost 5 bases and J lost 3 bases. CDR3 length: 15 residues.

This sequence joins TRBV6-6 and TRBJ1-4; no definite D call. Germline values: CDR1 MNHNY, CDR2 SVGAGI (reference sequence). V dropped 2 bases and J dropped 0 bases, with 4 bases sitting between them. CDR3 size: 14 residues. CDR3 sequence reads: CASSYIATNEKLFF. The CDR3 bases are TGTGCCAGCAGTTACATAGCAACTAATGAAAAACTGTTTTTT.

The chain is built from TRBV11-1 and TRBJ2-1; tentative D call: TRBD2 (6 bases). Per the germline V gene, CDR1 is SGHAT and CDR2 is FQDESV (reference sequence). The CDR3 sequence is 14 residues long. The V gene lost 3 bases and the J gene lost 5 bases, with 11 bases spanning the gap. The CDR3 is CASSLEGQHNEQFF. The CDR3 coding sequence is TGTGCCAGCAGCTTGGAGGGGCAGCACAATGAGCAGTTCTTC.

Many counts were recorded for this clone. This chain links TRBV6-2 or TRBV6-3 with TRBJ1-5; maybe TRBD1 (5 bases). The V end was cut by 1 base, the J end by 1 base, with 11 bases between. The CDR3 extends over 16 amino acids. The germline V gene encodes CDR1 MNHEY and CDR2 SVGEGT. DNA of the CDR3: TGTGCCAGCAGTTACTGGCGGGGCGACAGCAATCAGCCCCAGCATTTT. Translation: CASSYWRGDSNQPQHF.

The chain links TRBV5-1 to TRBJ1-6; unclear D gene. V lost 0 bases to trimming and J lost 8 bases, with 6 bases between them. Germline V lookup: CDR1 SGHRS, CDR2 YFSETQ. This CDR3 has 13 residues. CDR3 residues: CASSLGADSPLHF. CDR3 nucleotide sequence: TGCGCCAGCAGCTTGGGGGCAGATTCACCCCTCCACTTT.

This rearrangement joins TRBV28 to TRBJ1-6; perhaps TRBD1 as D (5 bases). The CDR3 is made up of 17 amino acids. Between the trimmed V and J ends, which lost 8 bases and 7 bases, there was a span of 24 bases. In germline, CDR1 is MDHEN, CDR2 SYDVKM. The chain's CDR3 is CASGTPLMTVLNSPLHF. Here the CDR3 DNA reads TGTGCCAGCGGAACCCCGTTGATGACAGTTCTCAATTCACCCCTCCACTTT.

This chain connects TRBV9 to TRBJ2-3, with TRBD2 matching over 8 bases. Germline V lookup: CDR1 SGDLS, CDR2 YYNGEE. V was clipped by 1 base and J by 5 bases; unmatched bases: 6. CDR3 length: 15 residues. The CDR3 spells CASSVPGGAEDTQYF. In nucleotides, the CDR3 is TGTGCCAGCAGCGTACCCGGGGGGGCGGAAGATACGCAGTATTTT.

This chain joins TRBV19 and TRBJ2-7, with a weak D call TRBD1 (5 bases). The CDR3 contains 14 residues. The V end was cut by 10 bases, the J end by 2 bases, with 18 bases between. CDR1 is LNHDA, CDR2 SQIVND, per germline (reference sequence). CDR3 in DNA: TGTGCCACCGCCGTAGGACACGCACCCTACGAGCAGTACTTC. It encodes CATAVGHAPYEQYF.

The chain combines TRBV28 with TRBJ2-5, with TRBD2 matching 10 bases. The V segment lost 6 bases and the J segment 5 bases; nucleotides outside the gene matches: 12. Germline V gene lookup returns CDR1 MDHEN and CDR2 SYDVKM. The CDR3 contains 16 residues. CDR3: CASSKTSGHDRETQYF. In DNA, the CDR3 is TGTGCCAGCAGCAAGACTAGCGGGCACGATCGGGAGACCCAGTACTTC. The complete variable domain, with remaining parts taken from reference TRBV28 and TRBJ2-5, reads DVKVTQSSRYLVKRTGEKVFLECVQDMDHENMFWYRQDPGLGLRLIYFSYDVKMKEKGDIPEGYSVSREKKERFSLILESASTNQTSMYLCASSKTSGHDRETQYFGPGTRLLVL.

The rearrangement uses TRBV2 and TRBJ2-7, with 8 bases lining up with TRBD2. Germline V CDR1 and CDR2: SNHLY, FYNNEI. With V trimmed by 4 bases and J by 7 bases, 12 bases remained unmatched. The CDR3 length is 15 residues. CDR3: CASSGSGGAMEEQYF. The CDR3 DNA reads TGTGCCAGCAGTGGTTCCGGGGGGGCGATGGAAGAGCAGTACTTC. Complete variable domain (other parts from reference TRBV2 and TRBJ2-7): EPEVTQTPSHQVTQMGQEVILRCVPISNHLYFYWYRQILGQKVEFLVSFYNNEISEKSEIFDDQFSVERPDGSNFTLKIRSTKLEDSAMYFCASSGSGGAMEEQYFGPGTRLTVT.

The chain links TRBV9 to TRBJ2-2, with 7 bases lining up with TRBD1. CDR1 is SGDLS, CDR2 YYNGEE, per germline. The V gene end was trimmed by 4 bases and the J gene end by 3 bases; junction bases not matched to a gene: 3. CDR3 length: 14 residues. DNA of the CDR3: TGTGCCAGCAGCCCGGGACAGCACACCGGGGAGCTGTTTTTT. Translation: CASSPGQHTGELFF.

The V call is TRBV6-5, the J call TRBJ2-1; TRBD1 matches 9 bases. Unmatched junction bases numbered 11, after V lost 7 bases and J lost 7 bases. Germline CDR1 reads MNHEY; CDR2 reads SVGAGI. The CDR3 sequence is 15 residues long. This CDR3 reads CASITGGTGTNEQFF. The CDR3 bases are TGTGCCAGCATAACAGGGGGGACAGGGACGAATGAGCAGTTCTTC.

Notes on this clone: Different DNA sequences within this sample yield the same CDR3. The CDR3 protein is CASSPRDSLYEQYF. The DNA of the CDR3 is TGTGCCAGCAGCCCACGGGACAGCCTTTACGAGCAGTACTTC. V is TRBV7-9 and J is TRBJ2-7, with 7 bases identical to TRBD1. Trimming removed 5 bases from V and 4 bases from J; junction bases left unmatched: 8. The CDR3 has 14 amino acids. Per germline, CDR1 SEHNR and CDR2 FQNEAQ (reference sequence).

The gene calls are TRBV2 and TRBJ1-3; D may be TRBD1 (6 bases). V shed 3 bases and J shed 2 bases, with 11 bases lying between them. Per the germline V gene, CDR1 is SNHLY and CDR2 is FYNNEI. The CDR3 is 15 amino acids. The DNA of the CDR3 is TGTGCCAGCAGTGAGCGGTCAGGGGCTGGAAACACCATATATTTT. Amino acid sequence: CASSERSGAGNTIYF.

The chain carries TRBV9 and TRBJ1-6, with 7 bases aligning to TRBD1. The CDR3 extends over 14 amino acids. The V and J ends lost 4 bases and 7 bases, in that order; junction bases with no gene match: 5. The germline gives CDR1 SGDLS, CDR2 YYNGEE. CDR3 coding DNA: TGTGCCAGCAGCTCCGGGACAGAGAATTCACCCCTCCACTTT. It specifies CASSSGTENSPLHF.

This clone was recorded only once. This chain links TRBV18 with TRBJ1-2; the D gene is possibly TRBD1 (6 bases). Trimming shortened V by 0 bases and J by 6 bases, and 17 bases separated the two germline ends. The germline CDR1 and CDR2 sequences are KGHSH and LQKENI. This CDR3 is 16 amino acids long. The CDR3 loop reads CASSPPKLRGLDGYTF. The CDR3 nucleotides are TGTGCCAGCTCACCACCGAAACTCAGGGGATTGGATGGCTACACCTTC.

The chain uses TRBV6-6 and TRBJ1-1; D not resolved. The CDR3 consists of 11 residues. CDR1 MNHNY and CDR2 SVGAGI come from the germline V gene (reference sequence). Trimming stripped 5 bases from V and 6 bases from J, with 7 bases between. The CDR3 sequence: CASSGRPEAFF. The CDR3 DNA reads as TGTGCCAGCAGTGGGCGACCTGAAGCTTTCTTT.

This CDR3 is CASSGSGTGGFEQYF. Written as DNA, the CDR3 is TGTGCCAGCAGCGGATCCGGGACAGGGGGCTTCGAGCAGTACTTC. The chain couples TRBV9 to TRBJ2-7; 12 bases are a match to TRBD1. Per the germline V gene, CDR1 is SGDLS and CDR2 is YYNGEE. With 3 bases clipped from V and 6 bases from J, the junction kept 7 bases outside the gene matches. This CDR3 spans 15 amino acids.

This clone has just a few counts. The rearrangement joins TRBV29-1 to TRBJ1-4; D gene uncertain. The CDR3 loop spans 12 amino acids. Germline V gene data show CDR1 as SQVTM and CDR2 as ANQGSEA. Trimming stripped 2 bases from V and 7 bases from J, with 8 bases between. This CDR3 reads CSVEQTGEKLFF. CDR3 DNA: TGCAGCGTTGAACAAACCGGTGAAAAACTGTTTTTT.

This clone showed up just a few times. At one of its ends the junction is not consistent with the germline gene, which may arise from a read error. The V and J genes are TRBV7-9 and TRBJ2-1; 7 bases line up with TRBD1. The CDR3 extends over 15 amino acids. From germline, CDR1 is SEHNR and CDR2 FQNEAQ (reference sequence). The CDR3 reads CASSLGTGQYNEQFF. In nucleotides, the CDR3 is TGTGCCAGCAGTTTAGGGACGGGACAGTACAATGAGCAGTTCTTC. Variable domain in full (rest from reference TRBV7-9 and TRBJ2-1): DTGVSQNPRHKITKRGQNVTFRCDPISEHNRLYWYRQTLGQGPEFLTYFQNEAQLEKSRLLSDRFSAERPKGSFSTLEIQRTEQGDSAMYLCASSLGTGQYNEQFFGPGTRLTVL.

This chain connects TRBV6-1 to TRBJ1-2; weak D call: TRBD1 (5 bases). V was clipped by 3 bases and J by 4 bases, with 12 bases between them. This CDR3 is 14 amino acids long. Germline V gene sequence: CDR1 MNHNS, CDR2 SASEGT. CDR3 bases: TGTGCCAGCAGTGATGGGGTAAGGGGCTATGGCTACACCTTC. Protein sequence: CASSDGVRGYGYTF.

The J gene is TRBJ2-2, the V gene TRBV7-2, with D possibly being TRBD1 (5 bases). Germline V lookup: CDR1 SGHTA, CDR2 FQGNSA. Deletions cut 3 bases from V and 2 bases from J, with 10 bases between. The CDR3 totals 15 residues. CDR3 nucleotides: TGTGCCAGCAGCTTTTCGACAGCTAACACCGGGGAGCTGTTTTTT. Translation: CASSFSTANTGELFF.

This chain joins TRBV13 and TRBJ2-5; TRBD2 matches at 16 bases. The CDR3 has 15 amino acids. Trimming at V came to 6 bases and at J to 5 bases, leaving 3 bases not matched to a gene. The germline V gene has CDR1 PRHDT and CDR2 FYEKMQ (reference sequence). CDR3 loop: CASRGLAGGPETQYF. In nucleotides, the CDR3 is TGTGCCAGCAGGGGACTAGCGGGGGGGCCGGAGACCCAGTACTTC.

CDR3: CASSLAKPTDTQYF. Here the CDR3 DNA reads TGTGCCAGCAGTTTAGCGAAACCGACAGATACGCAGTATTTT. This chain links TRBV27 with TRBJ2-3; no clear D gene. CDR1 is MNHEY, CDR2 SMNVEV, per germline (reference sequence). V was trimmed by 2 bases and J by 3 bases, leaving 9 bases between them. The CDR3 extends over 14 amino acids.

The chain uses TRBV6-4 and TRBJ2-6, with 14 positions matching TRBD2. The CDR3 is 18 amino acids. Germline loops: CDR1 MRHNA, CDR2 SNTAGT. The V and J ends lost 2 bases and 0 bases, in that order; junction bases with no gene match: 0. For the CDR3, the DNA is TGTGCCAGCAGTGACGGGACTAGCGGGGGCTCTGGGGCCAACGTCCTGACTTTC. Translating gives CASSDGTSGGSGANVLTF.

The chain carries TRBV7-9 and TRBJ2-7; 9 nucleotides match TRBD1. The V and J ends lost 2 bases and 4 bases, in that order; junction bases with no gene match: 9. Looked up from germline, CDR1 is SEHNR and CDR2 is FQNEAQ (reference sequence). The CDR3 loop spans 16 amino acids. The CDR3 DNA is TGTGCCAGCAGCTTACCGAACGGACAGGGGAGTTACGAGCAGTACTTC. It encodes CASSLPNGQGSYEQYF.

V usage is TRBV10-3 and J usage is TRBJ1-5; the D is unclear. Between the trimmed V and J ends, which lost 7 bases and 6 bases, there was a span of 13 bases. The CDR3 has 13 residues. Per the germline V gene, CDR1 is ENHRY and CDR2 is SYGVKD. The CDR3 protein is CAINWEEGQPQHF. The CDR3 nucleotides read TGTGCCATCAACTGGGAGGAGGGTCAGCCCCAGCATTTT.

The rearrangement joins TRBV30 to TRBJ1-5; possibly TRBD1 for D (5 bases). The CDR3 has 13 amino acids. The germline V gene has CDR1 GTSNPN and CDR2 SVGIG (reference sequence). The V and J ends lost 1 base and 7 bases respectively, with 11 bases between them. In DNA form, the CDR3 reads TGTGCCTGGAGTGAACATAGGGGACAGCCCCAGCATTTT. Amino acids: CAWSEHRGQPQHF.

The chain uses TRBV5-1 and TRBJ1-6; no definite D call. Germline assignment: CDR1 SGHRS and CDR2 YFSETQ. V was cut by 5 bases and J by 5 bases, with 8 bases left in between. This CDR3 contains 13 residues. The CDR3 nucleotides are TGCGCCAGCAGGCCGGGGAATAATTCACCCCTCCACTTT. It specifies CASRPGNNSPLHF.

This clone was recorded a few times. The chain has TRBV27 and TRBJ1-2; possible D gene TRBD1, 5 bases. Trimming removed 0 bases at V and 1 base at J, with 6 bases between. This CDR3 is built from 14 residues. Germline CDR1 MNHEY, CDR2 SMNVEV (reference sequence). CDR3 sequence: CASSLSQGNYGYTF. The CDR3 DNA follows: TGTGCCAGCAGTTTATCCCAGGGTAACTATGGCTACACCTTC.

The rearrangement uses TRBV5-4 and TRBJ2-1, with 8 bases lining up with TRBD1. Germline loops: CDR1 SGHNT, CDR2 YYREEE (reference sequence). CDR3 length: 13 residues. The V gene end was trimmed by 4 bases and the J gene end by 8 bases; junction bases not matched to a gene: 5. The CDR3 loop reads CASSRTGTDEQFF. The CDR3 coding sequence is TGTGCCAGCAGCCGGACAGGGACCGATGAGCAGTTCTTC.